The 10 T cell receptor beta chains reported below all come from one sample, sequenced in a study of T-cell memory formation after mild COVID-19 (dated by TCRdb to about 2021). Receptor libraries were prepared by 5' RACE. TCRdb shows the sequencer as Illumina NovaSeq 6000. Clones were called with MiXCR by TCRdb after fastp trimmed the public reads at Q25, and only in-frame beta chains were retained. Each CDR3 protein appears once, grouped with its most common genes and DNA. In all, the sample holds roughly 130,000 distinct CDR3 sequences, and approximately 17% of those were seen once. Of the sample, approximately 5.5% is held by the ten largest clones. Sequenced sample: PBMCs or a T cell subset sorted from them (not recorded which). These receptors were collected from a man aged 18 to 29 who had mild COVID-19 (a few samples of this study predate the infection). The sample titles of this study are shuffled in the database, so cell type and time point are left out; the donor was told from shared clones.

The chain joins TRBV12-3 or TRBV12-4 to TRBJ2-3, with 12 bases fitting TRBD2. The J segment lost 5 bases and the V segment lost 6 bases, leaving 6 bases of the junction unmatched. The length of the CDR3 is 15 residues. The CDR3 DNA follows: TGTGCCAGCAGGCCGAGACTAGCGGGGGTAGATACGCAGTATTTT. Translating it yields CASRPRLAGVDTQYF.

As regards this clonotype: A much more abundant neighbour one base away suggests this may be a read error. The limits of the CDR3 on the DNA are not certain, so only TCRdb's listed CDR3 is given. The V gene is TRBV12-3 or TRBV12-4, the J gene TRBJ2-3; TRBD1 is the table's D call and was not checked against the DNA. The CDR3 is made up of 15 amino acids, end residues included. CDR3 protein: CASSSSAGEADTKYF.

V usage is TRBV20-1 and J usage is TRBJ2-1; D is perhaps TRBD2 (5 bases). This CDR3 contains 14 residues. Trimming took 2 bases from V and 0 from J, leaving 8 bases between them. Germline-derived CDR1 and CDR2 are DFQATT and SNEGSKA (reference sequence). The CDR3 DNA follows: TGCAGTGCTAGAATGGGGAGCTCCTACAATGAGCAGTTCTTC. It translates to CSARMGSSYNEQFF.

This clonotype appeared once. The chain recombines TRBV11-2 with TRBJ1-2, with 10 nucleotides matching TRBD1. Trimming removed 2 bases from V and 9 bases from J; junction bases left unmatched: 6. Germline assignment: CDR1 SGHAT and CDR2 FQNNGV. This CDR3 comprises 14 residues. In DNA, the CDR3 is TGTGCCAGCAGCTTAAGGGGGACAGGGGAGAGCTACACCTTC. Residues: CASSLRGTGESYTF.

V is TRBV6-6 and J is TRBJ2-7; 7 bases line up with TRBD1. This CDR3 is 16 amino acids long. In germline, CDR1 is MNHNY, CDR2 SVGAGI (reference sequence). V shed 6 bases and J 2 bases; nucleotides not matched to a gene: 13. The CDR3 DNA is TGTGCCAGCAGGGATACCGGGACAGAAGCGGCCTACGAGCAGTACTTC. Translating it yields CASRDTGTEAAYEQYF.

The rearrangement links TRBV4-3 to TRBJ2-1, with TRBD2 identical over 15 bases. V was pared by 4 bases and J by 9 bases, with 4 bases of the junction left unmatched. The CDR3 covers 15 residues. Per germline, CDR1 LGHNA and CDR2 YSLEER. CDR3 nucleotides: TGCGCCAGCAGCCGGACTAGCGGGGGGGCCTTTGAGCAGTTCTTC. This codes for CASSRTSGGAFEQFF.

At least ten counts were recorded for this clonotype. This chain links TRBV4-2 with TRBJ2-2; 8 bases line up with TRBD2. The CDR3 length is 15 residues. V dropped 0 bases and J dropped 12; count of bases not matched to a gene: 9. Germline lookup yields CDR1 LGHNA and CDR2 YNFKEQ. CDR3 in amino acids: CASSQDLGGAAKLFF. The CDR3 DNA is TGTGCCAGCAGCCAAGATCTCGGGGGGGCCGCGAAGCTGTTTTTT.

The chain uses TRBV27 and TRBJ2-2, with 8 bases fitting TRBD1. CDR3 length: 13 residues. With 5 bases clipped from V and 12 bases from J, the junction kept 8 bases outside the gene matches. Germline CDR1 is MNHEY and CDR2 is SMNVEV (reference sequence). As DNA, the CDR3 is TGTGCCAGCAGTGGGTTTGACAGGGGAAAGCTGTTTTTT. This translates into CASSGFDRGKLFF.

This clonotype is termed medium-sized. The V and J genes are TRBV7-2 and TRBJ2-5; 13 bases map to TRBD2. Germline V CDR1 and CDR2: SGHTA, FQGNSA. The CDR3 totals 17 residues. The J segment lost 2 bases and the V segment lost 1 base, leaving 4 bases of the junction unmatched. The CDR3 DNA reads TGTGCCAGCAGCTTAGTGGGACTAGCGGGGAATCAAGAGACCCAGTACTTC. It translates to CASSLVGLAGNQETQYF.

The gene calls are TRBV10-3 and TRBJ1-1, with 8 bases that match TRBD1. The germline V gene has CDR1 ENHRY and CDR2 SYGVKD. The ends lost 9 bases at V and 10 bases at J; junction bases unmatched: 13. The CDR3 loop spans 13 amino acids. CDR3 in DNA: TGTGCCATTCGACGCACAGGGGGATCACGAGCTTTCTTT. It is translated as CAIRRTGGSRAFF.